This TCR beta chain stems from a study of cytomegalovirus exposure and HLA in healthy donors. Across the whole study: Out of fewer than 500 genotyped donors, 81% belonged to the Caucasian-associated ancestry cluster. Study findings and constraints: In a later analysis, most CMV-associated TCR beta chains appeared HLA-restricted. Analyses of presence and absence presupposed an approximately uniform sequencing depth across donors. With high specificity and sensitivity, the classifier reportedly diagnosed cytomegalovirus status.

Of note for this clone: The antigen is not known. At one end the junction does not follow the germline gene, possibly because of a read error.

13 Jbeta primers and 60 Vbeta primers were used for the PCR. Clones were read by immunoSEQ multiplex PCR, and TCRdb kept only the in-frame ones, dropping some. The profile shows about 57,000 clones, 65% to 90% of them singletons. The CDR3 covers 14 residues. The germline CDR1 and CDR2 sequences are SNHLY and FYNNEI. The rearrangement uses TRBV2 and TRBJ1-2; 7 bases are a match to TRBD1. Specimen: PBMCs. This sequence was found in a man aged 30-40 years in good health and CMV-seronegative. CDR3 DNA: TGTGCCAGCAGCTCGACAGGGAGCCGCTATGTCTACACCTTC. Protein product: CASSSTGSRYVYTF. The whole variable domain, filled in from reference TRBV2 and TRBJ1-2, reads EPEVTQTPSHQVTQMGQEVILRCVPISNHLYFYWYRQILGQKVEFLVSFYNNEISEKSEIFDDQFSVERPDGSNFTLKIRSTKLEDSAMYFCASSSTGSRYVYTFGSGTRLTVV.